The 32 T cell receptor beta chains reported below all come from one sample, sequenced in a study of early T cells in non-severe SARS-CoV-2 infection. TCRdb processed the 5' RACE reads anew with MiXCR; each CDR3 protein has one entry. The sample holds 25,000 to 35,000 distinct CDR3 sequences; approximately 5.2% are singletons and the top ten take 5% to 7%. Sequenced input: whole blood. The receptors originated from an adult who was a healthcare worker with PCR-confirmed SARS-CoV-2 infection or an uninfected control (not recorded which).

This clonotype was seen ten or more times. The chain joins TRBV20-1 to TRBJ1-5; D gene unclear. The CDR3 extends over 13 amino acids. Trimming stripped 2 bases from V and 3 bases from J, with 8 bases between. Germline values: CDR1 DFQATT, CDR2 SNEGSKA (reference sequence). The CDR3 DNA sequence: TGCAGTGCTAGACCAGGCTACAATCAGCCCCAGCATTTT. Its protein is CSARPGYNQPQHF.

This clonotype was detected many times. The rearrangement joins TRBV28 to TRBJ2-5; possible D gene TRBD1, 6 bases. The CDR3 covers 13 residues. V dropped 6 bases and J dropped 5 bases, with 13 bases sitting between them. In germline, CDR1 is MDHEN, CDR2 SYDVKM. The CDR3 is CASRIQGIETQYF. CDR3 bases: TGTGCCAGCAGAATCCAGGGGATTGAGACCCAGTACTTC.

This clonotype occurred many times. The V call is TRBV3-1, the J call TRBJ1-1; TRBD1 agrees at 8 bases. Germline CDR1 and CDR2: LGHDT and YNNKEL (reference sequence). Trimming took 5 bases from V and 1 from J; bases not matched to a gene: 6. The CDR3 spans 15 residues. The CDR3 region has the DNA TGTGCCAGCAGCTTATGGACAGGGTCGAACACTGAAGCTTTCTTT. Its protein is CASSLWTGSNTEAFF.

This clonotype has only a few counts. The chain combines TRBV4-3 with TRBJ1-2; 8 bases map to TRBD1. CDR1 and CDR2 (germline): LGHNA, YSLEER. The CDR3 runs 16 residues. J lost 8 bases, V lost 1 base, and 12 bases had no gene match. CDR3 bases: TGCGCCAGCAGCCAAGTCCTCAAGGGACAGGCAGACGGCTACACCTTC. Encoded protein: CASSQVLKGQADGYTF.

As regards this clonotype: This may arise from a read error, as a much more abundant clone is one base away. The chain joins TRBV9 to TRBJ2-3; D perhaps matches TRBD1 (6 bases). The CDR3 is 14 residues long. In germline, CDR1 is SGDLS, CDR2 YYNGEE. CDR3 amino acids: CASSVEAKGVSSHF. Written as DNA, the CDR3 is TGTGCCAGCAGCGTAGAAGCGAAGGGGGTGTCTTCGCATTTT.

This clonotype was seen at least ten times. The rearrangement uses TRBV12-3 or TRBV12-4 and TRBJ2-7, with TRBD2 matching 8 bases. J lost 6 bases, V lost 2 bases, and 6 bases had no gene match. The length of the CDR3 is 14 residues. DNA for the CDR3: TGTGCCAGCAGTTTAAAGCGGGGGACCATCGAGCAGTACTTC. It codes for CASSLKRGTIEQYF.

This clonotype was counted only a few times. The V and J genes are TRBV2 and TRBJ2-1; no clear D gene. CDR1 and CDR2 from the germline V gene are SNHLY and FYNNEI. Trimming left V 1 base short and J 8 bases short, with 9 bases between. The CDR3 has 13 residues. CDR3 region: CASSEDGFYEQFF. Here the CDR3 DNA reads TGTGCCAGCAGTGAAGATGGTTTCTATGAGCAGTTCTTC.

This clonotype was seen a handful of times. This chain links TRBV5-1 with TRBJ2-1, with no clear D. The V end was cut by 0 bases, the J end by 0 bases, with 10 bases between. Germline V CDR1 and CDR2: SGHRS, YFSETQ. CDR3 length: 16 amino acids. CDR3 bases: TGCGCCAGCAGCTTGGAAAGTCCCAGCTCCTACAATGAGCAGTTCTTC. This sequence encodes CASSLESPSSYNEQFF.

This clonotype has at least ten counts. This chain uses TRBV3-1 with TRBJ2-3, with a possible D match to TRBD2 (6 bases). The CDR3 loop spans 14 amino acids. Per germline, CDR1 LGHDT and CDR2 YNNKEL (reference sequence). V lost 2 bases to trimming and J lost 2 bases, with 8 bases between them. Written as DNA, the CDR3 is TGTGCCAGCAGCCAATCGGGGGTCACAGATACGCAGTATTTT. It translates to CASSQSGVTDTQYF.

CDR3 sequence reads: CASSRGLAGFYEQYF. The CDR3 DNA follows: TGTGCCAGCAGCCGAGGACTAGCGGGGTTCTACGAGCAGTACTTC. This chain links TRBV7-2 with TRBJ2-7; 12 bases fit TRBD2. The CDR3 is 15 amino acids. Germline CDR1 reads SGHTA; CDR2 reads FQGNSA. Unmatched junction bases numbered 5, after V lost 5 bases and J lost 3 bases.

This clonotype was observed many times. The chain couples TRBV6-5 to TRBJ2-7; D is uncertain. The CDR3 covers 14 residues. The germline V gene encodes CDR1 MNHEY and CDR2 SVGAGI. V lost 3 bases to trimming and J lost 0 bases, with 9 bases between them. The CDR3, as DNA: TGTGCCAGCAGTTATAACGGTGGCTCCTACGAGCAGTACTTC. It yields the protein CASSYNGGSYEQYF.

This clonotype was found many times. The chain recombines TRBV7-2 with TRBJ1-1, with 10 bases fitting TRBD1. Trimming removed 5 bases from V and 5 bases from J; junction bases left unmatched: 8. Per germline, CDR1 SGHTA and CDR2 FQGNSA. This CDR3 contains 15 residues. The CDR3 bases are TGTGCCAGCAGCCCACGGACAGGGGGATGGACTGAAGCTTTCTTT. Residues: CASSPRTGGWTEAFF.

The V gene is TRBV12-3 or TRBV12-4, the J gene TRBJ2-6; D is unresolved. V lost 6 bases and J 1 base, leaving 4 bases between the germline ends. CDR3 length equals 13 residues. CDR3 protein: CASRRSGANVLTF. The CDR3 nucleotides are TGTGCCAGCAGGCGGTCTGGGGCCAACGTCCTGACTTTC.

There are many counts of this clonotype. The chain links TRBV21-1 to TRBJ2-3; TRBD1 reflects the table's D call only, with no check against the DNA. TRBV21-1 is given as a pseudogene. The CDR3 has 15 amino acids. CDR3 bases: TGTGCCAGCAAAGGAAGGAGGGGGGGGCCAGATACGCAGTATTTT. Protein sequence: CASKGRRGGPDTQYF.

This clonotype has at least ten counts. V usage is TRBV6-4 and J usage is TRBJ2-3, with unresolved D. CDR1 and CDR2 from the germline V gene are MRHNA and SNTAGT. V was trimmed by 3 bases and J by 10 bases, leaving 11 bases between them. There are 12 residues in the CDR3. The CDR3 region is CASSEQGVAQYF. The CDR3 region has the DNA TGTGCCAGCAGTGAACAAGGAGTGGCGCAGTATTTT.

In this sample, this clonotype turned up a few times. V usage is TRBV5-4 and J usage is TRBJ2-7, with D perhaps matching TRBD1 or TRBD2 (5 bases each). Germline CDR1 is SGHNT and CDR2 is YYREEE (reference sequence). CDR3 length equals 14 residues. The V and J ends lost 7 bases and 0 bases respectively, with 14 bases between them. CDR3 protein: CASHRAGSSYEQYF. For the CDR3, the DNA is TGTGCCAGCCACCGAGCAGGGAGCTCCTACGAGCAGTACTTC.

This clonotype appeared a few times. The chain is built from TRBV7-9 and TRBJ2-7, with D possibly matching TRBD1 (5 bases). In germline, CDR1 is SEHNR, CDR2 FQNEAQ (reference sequence). V lost 5 bases and J lost 2, with 19 bases in between. The CDR3 is made up of 16 amino acids. Here the CDR3 DNA reads TGTGCCAGCAGCATAACCAGGGTTAGTGGAGCCTACGAGCAGTACTTC. It translates to CASSITRVSGAYEQYF.

This clonotype was recorded many times. The rearrangement joins TRBV20-1 to TRBJ2-7, with D possibly matching TRBD2 (5 bases). CDR3 length: 12 residues. The germline CDR1 and CDR2 sequences are DFQATT and SNEGSKA (reference sequence). Trimming pared 7 bases from V and 6 bases from J, leaving 16 bases between. Here the CDR3 reads CSGSRGVGEQYF. The CDR3 nucleotides read TGCAGTGGTTCTCGGGGAGTTGGCGAGCAGTACTTC.

This clonotype was seen at least ten times. The rearrangement joins TRBV29-1 to TRBJ1-1; no clear D gene. The germline V gene has CDR1 SQVTM and CDR2 ANQGSEA. The CDR3 has 12 residues. Trimming took off 6 bases at V and 0 bases at J, with 8 bases between the two ends. CDR3 protein: CSVGLLNTEAFF. In DNA form, the CDR3 reads TGCAGCGTCGGGCTGTTGAACACTGAAGCTTTCTTT. Using reference TRBV29-1 and TRBJ1-1 for the parts outside the CDR3, the full variable domain is SAVISQKPSRDICQRGTSLTIQCQVDSQVTMMFWYRQQPGQSLTLIATANQGSEATYESGFVIDKFPISRPNLTFSTLTVSNMSPEDSSIYLCSVGLLNTEAFFGQGTRLTVV.

This clonotype was detected a few times. The junction differs from germline at one of its ends, possibly a read error. This chain uses TRBV7-2 with TRBJ2-5; TRBD2 agrees at 16 bases. Germline V CDR1 and CDR2: SGHTA, FQGNSA. The CDR3 length is 16 residues. CDR3 in DNA: TGTGCCAGCAGCTTAGCAGCGGGACTAGCGGGGGGGCGCGCCGACTTC. Translating gives CASSLAAGLAGGRADF.

This clonotype was counted at least ten times. The gene calls are TRBV2 and TRBJ2-3; D not resolved. Trimming removed 6 bases from V and 3 bases from J, with 7 bases in between. Germline V gives CDR1 SNHLY, CDR2 FYNNEI. CDR3 size: 12 residues. The CDR3 bases are TGTGCCAGCAGCTTTCAAACAGATACGCAGTATTTT. Translation: CASSFQTDTQYF.

There are many counts of this clonotype. This chain links TRBV19 with TRBJ1-5, with D perhaps TRBD1 (6 bases). V gave up 4 bases and J gave up 7 bases, with 11 bases separating them. Germline lookup yields CDR1 LNHDA and CDR2 SQIVND (reference sequence). The CDR3 runs 13 residues. CDR3 residues: CASSTQGFQPQHF. In nucleotides, the CDR3 is TGTGCCAGTAGTACACAGGGTTTCCAGCCCCAGCATTTT.

At least ten counts were recorded for this clonotype. This chain links TRBV20-1 with TRBJ2-7; possible D gene TRBD1, 5 bases. Germline CDR1 reads DFQATT; CDR2 reads SNEGSKA (reference sequence). V lost 3 bases and J 2 bases, leaving 11 bases between the germline ends. The CDR3 runs 13 residues. CDR3 sequence reads: CSARSDSPYEQYF. The CDR3 DNA reads TGCAGTGCTAGGTCAGACAGCCCCTACGAGCAGTACTTC.

This chain connects TRBV11-3 to TRBJ2-3; TRBD1 aligns across 8 bases. CDR1 is SGHNT, CDR2 YENEEA, per germline. The V gene end was trimmed by 5 bases and the J gene end by 1 base; junction bases not matched to a gene: 2. This CDR3 is built from 14 residues. The CDR3 DNA reads TGTGCCAGCAGCCCGGGACAGGGCACAGATACGCAGTATTTT. Its translation: CASSPGQGTDTQYF.

Only a few counts were recorded for this clonotype. The chain combines TRBV5-1 with TRBJ1-5; D remains ambiguous. This CDR3 contains 14 residues. V gave up 0 bases and J gave up 2 bases, with 6 bases separating them. Germline-derived CDR1 and CDR2 are SGHRS and YFSETQ. The CDR3 DNA follows: TGCGCCAGCAGCTTGGATCGGGGCAATCAGCCCCAGCATTTT. The encoded protein is CASSLDRGNQPQHF.

Ten or more counts support this clonotype. This chain joins TRBV6-5 and TRBJ1-3; tentatively, D is TRBD1 (5 bases). The CDR3 runs to 16 residues. With 5 bases removed from V and 2 bases from J, the gap between germline ends came to 16 bases. Germline V gene data show CDR1 as MNHEY and CDR2 as SVGAGI. CDR3 residues: CASSKFQDTPGNTIYF. The CDR3 DNA is TGTGCCAGCAGTAAATTCCAGGACACTCCTGGAAACACCATATATTTT.

This clonotype appeared many times. This chain links TRBV29-1 with TRBJ2-3, with 8 nucleotides matching TRBD2. With 7 bases clipped from V and 0 bases from J, the junction kept 15 bases outside the gene matches. Germline CDR1 is SQVTM and CDR2 is ANQGSEA. The CDR3 consists of 17 residues. The CDR3, as DNA: TGCAGCGGGAAACCGGGACTAGTACCGACCAGCACAGATACGCAGTATTTT. It codes for CSGKPGLVPTSTDTQYF.

This clonotype was seen ten or more times. The chain links TRBV4-2 to TRBJ2-5; D remains unclear. V lost 1 base and J lost 0, with 9 bases in between. This CDR3 has 15 amino acids. From germline, CDR1 is LGHNA and CDR2 YNFKEQ. The CDR3 DNA reads as TGTGCCAGCAGCCAAGTCCCTGGCTACCAAGAGACCCAGTACTTC. Its translation is CASSQVPGYQETQYF.

The chain uses TRBV19 and TRBJ1-5; TRBD1 might be the D (6 bases). The CDR3 covers 14 residues. The germline CDR1 and CDR2 sequences are LNHDA and SQIVND (reference sequence). Trimming took 10 bases from V and 0 from J, leaving 13 bases between them. The CDR3 coding sequence is TGTGCCACTCAGGGGAGTTATAGCAATCAGCCCCAGCATTTT. It is translated as CATQGSYSNQPQHF.

This clonotype has a count of ten or more. This chain uses TRBV29-1 with TRBJ2-3; no reliable D call. This CDR3 comprises 14 residues. Per germline, CDR1 SQVTM and CDR2 ANQGSEA. Trimming took 5 bases from V and 2 from J, leaving 14 bases between them. In DNA form, the CDR3 reads TGCAGCGTTTTCAGGCAGGCGACCACAGATACGCAGTATTTT. Translating it yields CSVFRQATTDTQYF.

The chain carries TRBV20-1 and TRBJ2-7; 7 bases are shared with TRBD1. Per germline, CDR1 DFQATT and CDR2 SNEGSKA (reference sequence). V lost 6 bases and J lost 2; bases outside the gene matches: 4. CDR3 size: 12 residues. CDR3 nucleotide sequence: TGCAGTGCGGGGACAGAGACCTACGAGCAGTACTTC. It encodes CSAGTETYEQYF.

This sequence joins TRBV7-9 and TRBJ1-6; maybe TRBD1 (5 bases). Germline V gene sequence: CDR1 SEHNR, CDR2 FQNEAQ (reference sequence). This CDR3 has 15 residues. The V end lost 2 bases, the J end lost 4 bases, and 9 bases lay between the germline ends. Written as DNA, the CDR3 is TGTGCCAGCAGCTTATGGGCAGGGTATAATTCACCCCTCCACTTT. Its translation: CASSLWAGYNSPLHF.